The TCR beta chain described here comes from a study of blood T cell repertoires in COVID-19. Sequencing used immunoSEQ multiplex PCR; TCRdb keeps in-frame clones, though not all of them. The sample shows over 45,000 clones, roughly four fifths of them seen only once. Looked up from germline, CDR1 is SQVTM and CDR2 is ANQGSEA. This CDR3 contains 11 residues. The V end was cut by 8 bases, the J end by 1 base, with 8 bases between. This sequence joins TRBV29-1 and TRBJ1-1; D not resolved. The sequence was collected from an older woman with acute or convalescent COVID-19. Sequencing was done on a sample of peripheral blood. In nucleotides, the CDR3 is TGCAGCTCCCGAGAGAACACTGAAGCTTTCTTT. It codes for CSSRENTEAFF.